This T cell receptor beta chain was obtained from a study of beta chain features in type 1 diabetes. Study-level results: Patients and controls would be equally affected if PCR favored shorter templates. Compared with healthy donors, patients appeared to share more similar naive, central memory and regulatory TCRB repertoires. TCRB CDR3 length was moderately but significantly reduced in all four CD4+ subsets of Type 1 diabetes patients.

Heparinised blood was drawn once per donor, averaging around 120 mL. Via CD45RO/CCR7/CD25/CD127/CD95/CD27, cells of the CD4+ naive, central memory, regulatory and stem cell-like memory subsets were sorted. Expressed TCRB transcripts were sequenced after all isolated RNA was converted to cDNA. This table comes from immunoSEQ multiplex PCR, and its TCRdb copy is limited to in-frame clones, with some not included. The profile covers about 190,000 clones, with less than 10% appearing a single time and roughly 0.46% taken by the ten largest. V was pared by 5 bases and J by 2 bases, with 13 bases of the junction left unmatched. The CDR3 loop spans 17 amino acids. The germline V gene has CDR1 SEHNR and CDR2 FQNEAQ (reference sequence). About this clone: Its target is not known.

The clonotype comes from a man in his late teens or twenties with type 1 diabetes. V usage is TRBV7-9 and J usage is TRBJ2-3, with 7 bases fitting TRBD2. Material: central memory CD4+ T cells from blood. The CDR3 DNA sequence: TGTGCCAGCAGCCCGGCCGGCGGGGGAGCGTACACAGATACGCAGTATTTT. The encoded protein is CASSPAGGGAYTDTQYF.